The clone carrying this T cell receptor (beta chain) has more than one count but fewer than ten. The record originates from a study of shared T cell receptors in the human thymus. The assay was immunoSEQ multiplex PCR, and TCRdb's table has in-frame clones only and misses some. This table has hundreds of thousands of clones, around 87% appearing once. The CDR3 sequence is 16 residues long. Looked up from germline, CDR1 is KGHSY and CDR2 is FQNENV. The junction had 11 bases not matched to a gene; V was cut back by 4 bases and J by 2 bases. These data were also filed under a second study, of human thymus T cells.

The chain links TRBV16 to TRBJ2-7, with 7 bases lining up with TRBD1. The sequence was obtained from a boy under three years old with a congenital heart defect. The sample was thymocytes. The CDR3 region is CASSRLPGQRPYEQYF. For the CDR3, the DNA is TGTGCCAGCAGCCGACTTCCGGGACAGCGGCCCTACGAGCAGTACTTC. The full variable domain, completed using reference TRBV16 and TRBJ2-7, is GEEVAQTPKHLVRGEGQKAKLYCAPIKGHSYVFWYQQVLKNEFKFLISFQNENVFDETGMPKERFSAKCLPNSPCSLEIQATKLEDSAVYFCASSRLPGQRPYEQYFGPGTRLTVT.